One sample yielded the 14 T cell receptor beta chains listed below, sequenced in a study of cytotoxic CD8 clonotypes in ibrutinib-treated CLL. Libraries were prepared by immunoSEQ multiplex PCR; TCRdb keeps only in-frame clonotypes and omits some of them. The sample consists of around 140,000 clones, about 72% of them appearing once. This specimen was PBMCs, taken after 12 months of ibrutinib treatment. The receptors shown here come from a human donor with chronic lymphocytic leukemia.

This sequence joins TRBV9 and TRBJ2-3; possible D gene TRBD2, 5 bases. V was shortened by 0 bases and J by 1 base, with 12 bases between the two germline ends. The CDR3 spans 16 residues. Germline CDR1 reads SGDLS; CDR2 reads YYNGEE. This CDR3 reads CASSVGGSAGTDTQYF. The CDR3 region has the DNA TGTGCCAGCAGCGTAGGGGGTAGCGCGGGCACAGATACGCAGTATTTT.

The sample holds a few counts of this clone. This rearrangement joins TRBV18 to TRBJ1-2; 8 bases fit TRBD1. The CDR3 is made up of 14 amino acids. CDR1 and CDR2 from the germline V gene are KGHSH and LQKENI. Germline trimming cut 3 bases from V and 7 bases from J; bases unmatched to any gene: 7. CDR3 coding DNA: TGTGCCAGCTCACCGGGAGTTCAGGGGGCTGGCTACACCTTC. Its protein product is CASSPGVQGAGYTF.

CDR3 amino acids: CASSNGQGALEEQYF. The CDR3 bases are TGTGCCAGCAGTAACGGACAGGGGGCGCTGGAAGAGCAGTACTTC. The rearrangement uses TRBV28 and TRBJ2-7, with 11 positions matching TRBD1. Germline lookup yields CDR1 MDHEN and CDR2 SYDVKM. The CDR3 runs to 15 residues. After removal of 5 bases from V and 7 bases from J, the junction contained 10 bases not matched to a gene.

The V and J genes are TRBV2 and TRBJ2-5, with 10 bases aligning to TRBD2. J lost 1 base, V lost 9 bases, and 5 bases had no gene match. Germline assignment: CDR1 SNHLY and CDR2 FYNNEI. The CDR3 extends over 14 amino acids. The CDR3 spells CARQREGRQETQYF. As DNA, the CDR3 is TGTGCCAGACAGCGGGAGGGCCGCCAAGAGACCCAGTACTTC.

The genes are TRBV19 and TRBJ1-2; D unclear. This CDR3 has 11 residues. The germline V gene has CDR1 LNHDA and CDR2 SQIVND (reference sequence). V was cut by 5 bases and J by 4 bases, with 5 bases left in between. The CDR3 DNA follows: TGTGCCAGTAGTCACGGCTATGGCTACACCTTC. Amino acids: CASSHGYGYTF.

The chain has TRBV10-3 and TRBJ1-2; D gene uncertain. The V end lost 3 bases, the J end lost 2 bases, and 7 bases lay between the germline ends. CDR3 length equals 13 residues. CDR1 is ENHRY and CDR2 is SYGVKD in the germline V gene. The CDR3 spells CAISDSPNYGYTF. The CDR3 coding sequence is TGTGCCATCAGTGACAGCCCGAACTATGGCTACACCTTC.

The gene calls are TRBV12-5 and TRBJ2-3, with a tentative D call TRBD2 (5 bases). This CDR3 has 17 residues. CDR1 LGHNT and CDR2 FRNRAP come from the germline V gene. The germline V and J ends were trimmed by 3 bases and 0 bases, with 16 bases remaining between them. CDR3 nucleotides: TGTGCTAGTGGTTTTTTTAGGACTGCGACTAGCACAGATACGCAGTATTTT. It translates to CASGFFRTATSTDTQYF.

The chain employs TRBV5-6 and TRBJ2-1, with TRBD1 identical over 10 bases. CDR1 SGHDT and CDR2 YYEEEE come from the germline V gene. V trimming: 3 bases; J trimming: 3 bases; junction bases outside the gene matches: 6. The CDR3 runs 16 residues. The CDR3 is CASSSSTGGSYNEQFF. In DNA form, the CDR3 reads TGTGCCAGCAGCTCCTCGACAGGGGGCAGCTACAATGAGCAGTTCTTC.

Ten or more counts support this clone. This chain uses TRBV13 with TRBJ1-3, with D unclear. V dropped 0 bases and J dropped 0 bases, with 3 bases sitting between them. The CDR3 has 14 residues. In germline, CDR1 is PRHDT, CDR2 FYEKMQ (reference sequence). CDR3 nucleotide sequence: TGTGCCAGCAGCTTAGGGGGCTCTGGAAACACCATATATTTT. This encodes CASSLGGSGNTIYF.

This rearrangement joins TRBV27 to TRBJ1-1; D is unclear. The CDR3 consists of 13 residues. The ends were cut back, 2 bases at V and 10 bases at J, with 14 bases in the middle. Germline V CDR1 and CDR2: MNHEY, SMNVEV (reference sequence). The CDR3 loop is CASSLGRPSVAFF. The CDR3 nucleotides are TGTGCCAGCAGTTTAGGGCGTCCGTCTGTAGCTTTCTTT.

In this sample, this clone turned up once. This sequence joins TRBV18 and TRBJ2-2; weak D call: TRBD2 (5 bases). Germline V gene data show CDR1 as KGHSH and CDR2 as LQKENI. The CDR3 extends over 15 amino acids. V shed 7 bases and J shed 4 bases, with 16 bases lying between them. CDR3 sequence: CASYADLAATGELFF. CDR3 coding DNA: TGTGCCAGCTACGCGGACTTAGCCGCCACCGGGGAGCTGTTTTTT.

CDR3 in DNA: TGCAGCGCCCGAAAACAGGGGGGCAATGAGCAGTTCTTC. Protein: CSARKQGGNEQFF. V usage is TRBV29-1 and J usage is TRBJ2-1, with TRBD1 matching over 8 bases. Germline CDR1 reads SQVTM; CDR2 reads ANQGSEA. J lost 6 bases, V lost 7 bases, and 8 bases had no gene match. CDR3 size: 13 residues.

The chain joins TRBV15 to TRBJ1-6; D is uncertain. V was shortened by 1 base and J by 9 bases, with 22 bases between the two germline ends. From germline, CDR1 is LNHNV and CDR2 YYDKDF (reference sequence). The CDR3 has 18 amino acids. The CDR3 DNA follows: TGTGCCACCAGCAGAGCTTGGGGAACCCCCCAAGCTGGTTCACCCCTCCACTTT. This sequence encodes CATSRAWGTPQAGSPLHF.

The rearrangement links TRBV19 to TRBJ2-3, with TRBD1 identical over 8 bases. J lost 1 base, V lost 4 bases, and 7 bases had no gene match. CDR3 size: 16 residues. Germline lookup yields CDR1 LNHDA and CDR2 SQIVND (reference sequence). The CDR3 DNA reads as TGTGCCAGTAGTACAGACAGGGGCGATGGCACAGATACGCAGTATTTT. Amino acid sequence: CASSTDRGDGTDTQYF.